This passage covers 10 T cell receptor beta chains from one sample sequenced in a study of chemoradiotherapy in HPV16-positive cancers. Produced via immunoSEQ multiplex PCR; TCRdb's table is partial and in-frame only. The sample shows approximately 14,000 clones, just over 85% of them seen only once. This sample comprised blood, obtained from a patient who underwent chemoradiotherapy. The source of these receptors is a human donor with HPV-associated anogenital cancer.

The rearrangement links TRBV13 to TRBJ2-2; 11 bases are shared with TRBD1. The CDR3 covers 19 residues. Trimming cost V 5 bases and J 1 base; bases outside gene matches: 12. Looked up from germline, CDR1 is PRHDT and CDR2 is FYEKMQ (reference sequence). This CDR3 is CASSAIGWDRGKNTGELFF. The CDR3, as DNA: TGTGCCAGCAGCGCGATTGGGTGGGACAGGGGGAAGAACACCGGGGAGCTGTTTTTT.

The rearrangement links TRBV6-5 to TRBJ2-7, with 9 bases lining up with TRBD2. In germline, CDR1 is MNHEY, CDR2 SVGAGI. Trimming took 7 bases from V and 6 from J; bases not matched to a gene: 4. The CDR3 spans 12 residues. CDR3 DNA: TGTGCCAGCAAAAAGACTAGCGGCGAGCAGTACTTC. Translation gives CASKKTSGEQYF.

This sequence joins TRBV27 and TRBJ2-1; possibly TRBD2 for D (5 bases). This CDR3 region has 14 residues. Germline-derived CDR1 and CDR2 are MNHEY and SMNVEV (reference sequence). V was pared by 3 bases and J by 9 bases, with 15 bases between. The CDR3 loop reads CASSLGSRGIEQFF. The CDR3, as DNA: TGTGCCAGCAGTTTGGGGAGTAGAGGGATTGAGCAGTTCTTC.

This chain connects TRBV28 to TRBJ2-7, with 11 nucleotides matching TRBD2. Germline assignment: CDR1 MDHEN and CDR2 SYDVKM. Trimming took 6 bases from V and 7 from J; bases not matched to a gene: 14. The CDR3 covers 16 residues. The CDR3 nucleotides are TGTGCCAGCAGCCGATCCCTGACTAGCGGGGTCCGGGAGCAGTACTTC. Encoded protein: CASSRSLTSGVREQYF.

The gene calls are TRBV28 and TRBJ2-5; perhaps TRBD1 as D (6 bases). The last part of the DNA fits TRBJ2-7 better; the J call may be wrong. This CDR3 is built from 15 residues. Germline loops: CDR1 MDHEN, CDR2 SYDVKM. In DNA form, the CDR3 reads TGTGCCAGCAGTTTTAGGGGGACCCGAGAATACGAGCAGTACTTC. The encoded protein is CASSFRGTREYEQYF.

This chain joins TRBV15 and TRBJ1-3; D remains ambiguous. The CDR3 length is 15 residues. Germline-derived CDR1 and CDR2 are LNHNV and YYDKDF (reference sequence). The V and J ends lost 0 bases and 2 bases respectively, with 8 bases between them. CDR3: CATSRDRAAGNTIYF. CDR3 nucleotide sequence: TGTGCCACCAGCAGAGATAGGGCTGCTGGAAACACCATATATTTT.

This chain joins TRBV6-5 and TRBJ1-2; D might be TRBD1 (5 bases). V gave up 0 bases and J gave up 4 bases, with 12 bases separating them. CDR3 length: 15 residues. Per the germline V gene, CDR1 is MNHEY and CDR2 is SVGAGI. CDR3 in amino acids: CASSYSRGAGYGYTF. As DNA, the CDR3 is TGTGCCAGCAGTTACTCGAGGGGTGCTGGCTATGGCTACACCTTC.

CDR3 sequence: CASTNDRAGNTIYF. In nucleotides, the CDR3 is TGTGCCAGCACCAACGATCGGGCGGGAAACACCATATATTTT. The chain joins TRBV7-2 to TRBJ1-3; D call uncertain. The germline CDR1 and CDR2 sequences are SGHTA and FQGNSA. The CDR3 length is 14 residues. The V and J ends lost 7 bases and 4 bases respectively, with 14 bases between them. Full variable domain (rest looked up from reference TRBV7-2 and TRBJ1-3): GAGVSQSPSNKVTEKGKDVELRCDPISGHTALYWYRQSLGQGLEFLIYFQGNSAPDKSGLPSDRFSAERTGGSVSTLTIQRTQQEDSAVYLCASTNDRAGNTIYFGEGSWLTVV.

This chain uses TRBV7-3 with TRBJ1-2; a weak D match, TRBD1 (6 bases). Germline CDR1 SGHTA, CDR2 FQGTGA. The CDR3 has 16 amino acids. The V end lost 5 bases, the J end lost 5 bases, and 21 bases lay between the germline ends. The CDR3 DNA is TGTGCCAGCAGCCCCCTACAGGGATCGATGGGTTATGGCTACACCTTC. This translates into CASSPLQGSMGYGYTF.

The chain employs TRBV28 and TRBJ1-1; D perhaps matches TRBD1 (5 bases). Trimming cost V 0 bases and J 3 bases, with 23 bases left between them. The length of the CDR3 is 19 residues. CDR1 and CDR2 from the germline V gene are MDHEN and SYDVKM. The CDR3 DNA is TGTGCCAGCAGTTTATGGGCGTCCAGGGCCCAACTTATTCACACTGAAGCTTTCTTT. Translating it yields CASSLWASRAQLIHTEAFF.